This passage covers 12 T cell receptor beta chains from one sample sequenced in a study of shared clonotypes between healthy human individuals. Using immunoSEQ multiplex PCR, the repertoire was profiled, and TCRdb retains in-frame clones only, with some absent. Altogether roughly 1,600,000 clones are present, just under 99% being singletons, with the ten largest covering approximately 0.4%. Material: naive CD4+ T cells sorted from blood. The subset denotes: CD45RA+ positively selected. Receptors were obtained from a man in his thirties or forties in good health.

This clone was recorded only once. The chain couples TRBV28 to TRBJ1-5, with TRBD1 matching over 9 bases. With 3 bases clipped from V and 4 bases from J, the junction kept 4 bases outside the gene matches. Per the germline V gene, CDR1 is MDHEN and CDR2 is SYDVKM. The CDR3 runs to 15 residues. CDR3: CASSFSGTGNQPQHF. The CDR3 DNA is TGTGCCAGCAGTTTTTCCGGGACAGGGAATCAGCCCCAGCATTTT.

The genes are TRBV7-2 and TRBJ1-2; D unresolved. The V end was cut by 1 base, the J end by 0 bases, with 6 bases between. CDR3 length: 14 amino acids. Germline V gene data show CDR1 as SGHTA and CDR2 as FQGNSA. The CDR3 here is CASSLDSTNYGYTF. The CDR3 DNA is TGTGCCAGCAGCTTAGACAGCACTAACTATGGCTACACCTTC. The entire variable domain, with the rest obtained from reference TRBV7-2 and TRBJ1-2, is as follows: GAGVSQSPSNKVTEKGKDVELRCDPISGHTALYWYRQSLGQGLEFLIYFQGNSAPDKSGLPSDRFSAERTGGSVSTLTIQRTQQEDSAVYLCASSLDSTNYGYTFGSGTRLTVV.

The chain couples TRBV7-2 to TRBJ2-3, with 12 bases matching TRBD2. The CDR3 runs 16 residues. After removal of 4 bases from V and 2 bases from J, the junction contained 4 bases not matched to a gene. Germline CDR1 is SGHTA and CDR2 is FQGNSA. CDR3 in DNA: TGTGCCAGCAGCTGGACTAGCGGGGTAGTCACAGATACGCAGTATTTT. Its protein product is CASSWTSGVVTDTQYF.

The chain recombines TRBV19 with TRBJ2-7; TRBD2 matches 8 bases. The CDR3 is 13 residues long. The J segment lost 5 bases and the V segment lost 5 bases, leaving 5 bases of the junction unmatched. CDR1 is LNHDA and CDR2 is SQIVND in the germline V gene (reference sequence). CDR3 DNA sequence: TGTGCCAGTAGTCCGGCACTAGCGGACGAGCAGTACTTC. Translating gives CASSPALADEQYF.

The rearrangement joins TRBV5-4 to TRBJ2-7, with TRBD2 identical over 7 bases. The CDR3 consists of 16 residues. Losses at the gene ends were 0 bases for V and 1 base for J; bases not matched to a gene: 7. From germline, CDR1 is SGHNT and CDR2 YYREEE (reference sequence). The CDR3, as DNA: TGTGCCAGCAGCTTGGAAGTGGCTAGCGGTTCCTACGAGCAGTACTTC. Protein sequence: CASSLEVASGSYEQYF.

CDR3: CASSQGVAGNQPQHF. DNA of the CDR3: TGCGCCAGCAGCCAAGGAGTTGCAGGTAATCAGCCCCAGCATTTT. The V and J genes are TRBV4-3 and TRBJ1-5; D is unclear. CDR1 LGHNA and CDR2 YSLEER come from the germline V gene. Trimming stripped 1 base from V and 4 bases from J, with 11 bases between. This CDR3 has 15 residues.

This sequence joins TRBV30 and TRBJ1-4; no clear D gene. The length of the CDR3 is 13 residues. Germline lookup yields CDR1 GTSNPN and CDR2 SVGIG (reference sequence). V lost 3 bases to trimming and J lost 12 bases, with 17 bases between them. Written as DNA, the CDR3 is TGTGCCTGGAGGGATACGATGTACGGGGAACTGTTTTTT. Translation: CAWRDTMYGELFF.

The chain joins TRBV6-1 to TRBJ2-5; possibly TRBD1 for D (5 bases). Trimming stripped 1 base from V and 5 bases from J, with 11 bases between. Germline lookup yields CDR1 MNHNS and CDR2 SASEGT. This CDR3 contains 14 residues. CDR3 region: CASSEGAGWETQYF. CDR3 nucleotide sequence: TGTGCCAGCAGTGAAGGTGCAGGGTGGGAGACCCAGTACTTC.

The chain carries TRBV7-9 and TRBJ2-4; no firm D call. CDR1 and CDR2 (germline): SEHNR, FQNEAQ (reference sequence). V gave up 2 bases and J gave up 2 bases, with 7 bases separating them. This CDR3 is built from 14 residues. The CDR3 loop is CASSLSLTKNIQYF. Here the CDR3 DNA reads TGTGCCAGCAGCTTAAGTCTAACCAAAAACATTCAGTACTTC.

This clone was found once. V usage is TRBV18 and J usage is TRBJ2-5; 9 nucleotides agree with TRBD1. The germline CDR1 and CDR2 sequences are KGHSH and LQKENI. V was pared by 2 bases and J by 5 bases, with 9 bases of the junction left unmatched. This CDR3 contains 16 residues. This chain's CDR3 is CASSPITGGVLETQYF. The CDR3, as DNA: TGTGCCAGCTCACCAATTACAGGGGGCGTATTGGAGACCCAGTACTTC.

This chain connects TRBV9 to TRBJ2-3, with D tentatively TRBD1 (5 bases). The CDR3 loop spans 17 amino acids. V gave up 2 bases and J gave up 2 bases, with 18 bases separating them. CDR1 and CDR2 (germline): SGDLS, YYNGEE. Written as DNA, the CDR3 is TGTGCCAGCAGCGTGTTGAGAGACAGTCTTACCACAGATACGCAGTATTTT. It translates to CASSVLRDSLTTDTQYF.

The chain joins TRBV6-6 to TRBJ1-2; no clear D gene. From germline, CDR1 is MNHNY and CDR2 SVGAGI (reference sequence). This CDR3 has 14 residues. Trimming pared 0 bases from V and 6 bases from J, leaving 11 bases between. This CDR3 reads CASSYSGNLDGYTF. CDR3 DNA: TGTGCCAGCAGTTACTCGGGGAACCTCGATGGCTACACCTTC.